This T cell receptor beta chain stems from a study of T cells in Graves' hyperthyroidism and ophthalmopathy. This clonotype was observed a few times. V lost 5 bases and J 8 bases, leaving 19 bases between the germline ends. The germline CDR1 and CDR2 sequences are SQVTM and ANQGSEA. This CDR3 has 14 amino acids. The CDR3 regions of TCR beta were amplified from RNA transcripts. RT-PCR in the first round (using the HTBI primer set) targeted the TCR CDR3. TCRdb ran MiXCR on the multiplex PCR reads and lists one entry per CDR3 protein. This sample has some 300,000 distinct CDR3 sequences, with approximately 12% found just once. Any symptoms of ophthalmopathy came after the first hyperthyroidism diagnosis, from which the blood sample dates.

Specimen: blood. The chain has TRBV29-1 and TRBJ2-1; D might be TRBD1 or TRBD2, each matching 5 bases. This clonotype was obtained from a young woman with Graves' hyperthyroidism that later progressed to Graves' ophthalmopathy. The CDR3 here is CSVQSGTIVYEQFF. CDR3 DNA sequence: TGCAGCGTTCAATCCGGGACCATTGTCTATGAGCAGTTCTTC.